What follows are 4 T cell receptor beta chains derived from one specimen sequenced in a study of T-cell memory formation after mild COVID-19. Each CDR3 protein gets one entry after TCRdb re-called the 5' RACE reads with MiXCR. The sample consists of 200,000 to 300,000 distinct CDR3 sequences, roughly 14% of them appearing once. The sample comprised PBMCs or a T cell subset sorted from them (not recorded which). All receptors come from an adult woman who had mild COVID-19 (a few samples of this study predate the infection). Cell type and time point are not known.

V and J are TRBV7-8 and TRBJ1-5; no definite D call. The CDR3 consists of 14 residues. CDR1 SGHVS and CDR2 FQNEAQ come from the germline V gene. The germline V and J ends were trimmed by 1 base and 1 base, with 5 bases remaining between them. The CDR3 nucleotides read TGTGCCAGCAGCTTAGTAGGCAGCAATCAGCCCCAGCATTTT. Residues: CASSLVGSNQPQHF.

This clonotype was counted a few times. The rearrangement uses TRBV20-1 and TRBJ2-3; 9 bases align to TRBD2. The CDR3 extends over 14 amino acids. Germline V gene lookup returns CDR1 DFQATT and CDR2 SNEGSKA (reference sequence). The J segment lost 6 bases and the V segment lost 2 bases, leaving 6 bases of the junction unmatched. CDR3 amino acids: CSARWAGGSDTQYF. The DNA of the CDR3 is TGCAGTGCTAGATGGGCGGGAGGGTCGGATACGCAGTATTTT.

This clonotype was observed a few times. This chain joins TRBV2 and TRBJ2-7; D may match TRBD1 or TRBD2 (5 bases each). This CDR3 has 14 amino acids. Germline V lookup: CDR1 SNHLY, CDR2 FYNNEI. V lost 7 bases and J 1 base, leaving 14 bases between the germline ends. CDR3 loop: CASKTGAQSYEQYF. The CDR3 coding sequence is TGTGCCAGCAAGACCGGGGCCCAGTCCTACGAGCAGTACTTC.

This clonotype was counted between two and nine times. The chain couples TRBV5-1 to TRBJ1-4; D unclear. V was pared by 4 bases and J by 7 bases, with 8 bases between. Germline values: CDR1 SGHRS, CDR2 YFSETQ. This CDR3 comprises 12 residues. CDR3 sequence: CASSPPGEKLFF. The DNA for the CDR3 is TGCGCCAGCAGCCCACCAGGTGAAAAACTGTTTTTT.